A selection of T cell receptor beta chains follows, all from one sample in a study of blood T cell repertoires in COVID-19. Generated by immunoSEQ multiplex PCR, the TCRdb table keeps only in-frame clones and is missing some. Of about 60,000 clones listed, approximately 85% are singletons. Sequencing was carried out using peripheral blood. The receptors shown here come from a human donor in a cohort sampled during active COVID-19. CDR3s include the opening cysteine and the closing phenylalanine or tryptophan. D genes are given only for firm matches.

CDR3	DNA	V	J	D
CASTYNTGELFF	TGTGCCAGCACCTATAACACCGGGGAGCTGTTTTTT	TRBV6-6	TRBJ2-2	NA
CASSLMGAEQPQHF	TGTGCCAGCAGCTTGATGGGGGCAGAGCAGCCCCAGCATTTT	TRBV5-5	TRBJ1-5	NA
CASRQGLAGVGQYF	TGCGCCAGCCGGCAGGGGCTAGCGGGAGTCGGGCAGTACTTC	TRBV5-1	TRBJ2-7	TRBD2
CASSLPGGAGEAFF	TGTGCCAGCAGCTTACCAGGGGGCGCTGGTGAAGCTTTCTTT	TRBV11-2	TRBJ1-1	TRBD1
CASKMTGTNTEAFF	TGTGCCAGCAAGATGACAGGGACGAACACTGAAGCTTTCTTT	TRBV5-6	TRBJ1-1	TRBD1
CASSLGNSGSSSYNEQFF	TGCGCCAGCAGCTTGGGTAATAGCGGGAGTAGCTCCTACAATGAGCAGTTCTTC	TRBV5-1	TRBJ2-1	TRBD2
CAASGQGSQPQHF	TGTGCCGCCTCGGGACAGGGGAGTCAGCCCCAGCATTTT	TRBV6-5	TRBJ1-5	TRBD1
CASSQLGGPNEKLFF	TGTGCCAGCAGCCAATTAGGCGGCCCTAATGAAAAACTGTTTTTT	TRBV3-1/TRBV3-2	TRBJ1-4	NA
CASRDRVFGELFF	TGTGCCAGCCGGGACAGGGTTTTCGGGGAGCTGTTTTTT	TRBV28	TRBJ2-2	TRBD1
CASSLGTAGDTQYF	TGTGCCAGCAGCTTAGGAACGGCAGGGGATACGCAGTATTTT	TRBV11-2	TRBJ2-3	NA
CASSGTGAGYGYTF	TGCGCCAGCAGCGGGACAGGGGCCGGCTATGGCTACACCTTC	TRBV5-1	TRBJ1-2	TRBD1
CASSFSGSKNTGELFF	TGCGCCAGCAGCTTTAGCGGGAGTAAAAACACCGGGGAGCTGTTTTTT	TRBV5-1	TRBJ2-2	TRBD2
CASTHVGDYGYTF	TGTGCCAGCACCCATGTGGGAGACTATGGCTACACCTTC	TRBV5-8	TRBJ1-2	NA
CASSLGGTSGKETQYF	TGTGCCAGCAGCTTAGGTGGGACTAGCGGGAAAGAGACCCAGTACTTC	TRBV7-7	TRBJ2-5	TRBD2
CATSRTSGGRIYEQYF	TGTGCCACCAGCAGGACTAGCGGGGGGAGGATCTACGAGCAGTACTTC	TRBV15	TRBJ2-7	TRBD2
CASLNPGHLVEQYF	TGTGCCAGCTTGAACCCCGGACACCTTGTCGAGCAGTACTTC	TRBV6-5	TRBJ2-7	NA
CASSQGGNTEAFF	TGTGCCAGCAGCCAAGGAGGGAACACTGAAGCTTTCTTT	TRBV3-1/TRBV3-2	TRBJ1-1	NA